The 3 T cell receptor beta chains below come from one sample, sequenced in a study of blood T cell repertoires in COVID-19. The method was immunoSEQ multiplex PCR; TCRdb's version includes in-frame clones alone and lacks a portion of them. The data show hundreds of thousands of clones, around 84% seen once. Sequenced input: peripheral blood. The source is a man aged 25-45 years with active or convalescent COVID-19.

The genes are TRBV28 and TRBJ1-4, with TRBD1 identical over 8 bases. J was trimmed by 8 bases and V by 4 bases; bases with no gene match: 6. The CDR3 consists of 14 residues. CDR1 and CDR2 from the germline V gene are MDHEN and SYDVKM. CDR3 sequence (DNA): TGTGCCAGCAGTTCGACAGGGGATGGGGAAAAACTGTTTTTT. Protein sequence: CASSSTGDGEKLFF.

J is TRBJ2-1 and V is TRBV28; 12 bases line up with TRBD2. This CDR3 is built from 15 residues. V dropped 7 bases and J dropped 9; count of bases not matched to a gene: 10. Germline V lookup: CDR1 MDHEN, CDR2 SYDVKM. The chain's CDR3 is CASTTPSGRAPEQFF. The CDR3 nucleotides read TGTGCCAGCACCACCCCTAGCGGGAGGGCCCCTGAGCAGTTCTTC.

The CDR3 sequence is CAWRPSDRGQSPLHF. CDR3 nucleotides: TGTGCCTGGAGACCCTCCGACAGGGGGCAATCACCCCTCCACTTT. The chain uses TRBV30 and TRBJ1-6, with 10 bases aligning to TRBD1. The CDR3 runs to 15 residues. The V segment lost 3 bases and the J segment 10 bases; nucleotides outside the gene matches: 9. CDR1 and CDR2 from the germline V gene are GTSNPN and SVGIG (reference sequence).